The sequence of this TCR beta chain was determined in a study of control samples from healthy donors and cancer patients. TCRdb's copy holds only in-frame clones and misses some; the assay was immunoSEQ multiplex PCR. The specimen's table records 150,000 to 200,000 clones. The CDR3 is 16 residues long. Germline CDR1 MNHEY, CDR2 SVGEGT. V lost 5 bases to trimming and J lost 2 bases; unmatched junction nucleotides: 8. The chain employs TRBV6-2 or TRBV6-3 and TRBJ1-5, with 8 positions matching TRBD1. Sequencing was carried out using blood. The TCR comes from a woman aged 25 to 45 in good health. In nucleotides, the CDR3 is TGTGCCAGCAGTCGTCCTCAGGGGGCACGCAATCAGCCCCAGCATTTT. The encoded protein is CASSRPQGARNQPQHF.